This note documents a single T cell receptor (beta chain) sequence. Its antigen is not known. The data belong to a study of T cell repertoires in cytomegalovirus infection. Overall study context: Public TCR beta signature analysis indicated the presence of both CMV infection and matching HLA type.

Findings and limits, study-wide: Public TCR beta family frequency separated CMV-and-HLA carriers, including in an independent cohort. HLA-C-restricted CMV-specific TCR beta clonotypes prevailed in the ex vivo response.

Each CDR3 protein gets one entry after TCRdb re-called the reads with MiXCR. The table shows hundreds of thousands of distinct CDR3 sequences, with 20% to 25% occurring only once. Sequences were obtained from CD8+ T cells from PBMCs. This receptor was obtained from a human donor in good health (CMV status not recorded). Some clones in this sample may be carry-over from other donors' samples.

The CDR3: CASSLLAGKYEQYV. The CDR3 DNA follows: TGTGCCAGCAGTTTGCTAGCGGGGAAGTACGAGCAGTACGTC. The chain recombines TRBV27 with TRBJ2-7, with 9 nucleotides matching TRBD2. This CDR3 region has 14 residues. J lost 4 bases, V lost 3 bases, and 4 bases had no gene match. Per the germline V gene, CDR1 is MNHEY and CDR2 is SMNVEV (reference sequence).